The 27 T cell receptor beta chains below were found in one sample sequenced in a study of cytomegalovirus exposure and HLA in healthy donors. The PCR used 60 Vbeta and 13 Jbeta primers. Assay used: immunoSEQ multiplex PCR; TCRdb lists only in-frame clones, some missing. Of approximately 150,000 clones in the sample, more than 65% were seen once. Material: PBMCs. Receptors were obtained from a man aged 30 to 45 in good health and CMV-seropositive.

About this clone: At one end the junction does not follow the germline gene, possibly because of a read error. This sequence joins TRBV6-7 and TRBJ2-5; D might be TRBD1 (5 bases). TRBV6-7 is noted as an ORF with a role that remains uncertain. CDR3 length: 14 amino acids. In DNA form, the CDR3 reads TGTGCCGGCAGAGCGACAGAAAACAAAGAGACCCAGTACTTC. The encoded protein is CAGRATENKETQYF.

CDR3 residues: CASSLRAGGNQPQHF. CDR3 in DNA: TGCGCCAGCAGTCTTCGCGCAGGGGGCAATCAGCCCCAGCATTTT. The V gene is TRBV5-1, the J gene TRBJ1-5; possibly TRBD1 for D (6 bases). Germline loops: CDR1 SGHRS, CDR2 YFSETQ. V was clipped by 5 bases and J by 2 bases, with 14 bases between them. The CDR3 contains 15 residues.

J is TRBJ2-1 and V is TRBV25-1; D is undetermined. Germline assignment: CDR1 MGHDK and CDR2 SYGVNS. Deletions cut 6 bases from V and 3 bases from J, with 18 bases between. CDR3 length: 16 amino acids. The CDR3 bases are TGTGCCAGCAGCACAAACGGGTTATCATTCTACAATGAGCAGTTCTTC. Its protein is CASSTNGLSFYNEQFF.

The V call is TRBV4-1, the J call TRBJ1-1, with TRBD1 matching over 9 bases. The junction had 12 bases not matched to a gene; V was cut back by 3 bases and J by 4 bases. The CDR3 covers 17 residues. CDR1 MGHRA and CDR2 YSYEKL come from the germline V gene. The CDR3 DNA follows: TGCGCCAGCAGCCACGGTGGAGTCGGGACAGGGTTCACTGAAGCTTTCTTT. Residues: CASSHGGVGTGFTEAFF.

The J gene is TRBJ1-1, the V gene TRBV4-1, with D possibly matching TRBD1 (6 bases). Germline V gene sequence: CDR1 MGHRA, CDR2 YSYEKL. The V gene lost 0 bases and the J gene lost 1 base, with 9 bases spanning the gap. The CDR3 spans 15 residues. The CDR3 loop is CASSQDPRGNTEAFF. The CDR3 DNA is TGCGCCAGCAGCCAAGATCCCAGGGGGAACACTGAAGCTTTCTTT.

CDR3: CASSNPRQGAQPQHF. CDR3 DNA: TGTGCCAGTAGCAACCCAAGACAGGGAGCCCAGCCCCAGCATTTT. This chain connects TRBV19 to TRBJ1-5, with TRBD1 identical over 7 bases. Losses at the gene ends were 6 bases for V and 7 bases for J; bases not matched to a gene: 12. CDR1 and CDR2 from the germline V gene are LNHDA and SQIVND (reference sequence). The length of the CDR3 is 15 residues.

V gene TRBV4-1 combines with J gene TRBJ2-7; maybe TRBD2 (5 bases). The V and J ends lost 3 bases and 3 bases respectively, with 12 bases between them. The germline CDR1 and CDR2 sequences are MGHRA and YSYEKL. The CDR3 loop spans 14 amino acids. The DNA of the CDR3 is TGCGCCAGCAGCCAGAAGAGCGGCATCTACGAGCAGTACTTC. Its protein is CASSQKSGIYEQYF.

The chain uses TRBV2 and TRBJ1-4; D gene ambiguous. With 3 bases removed from V and 6 bases from J, the gap between germline ends came to 14 bases. Germline V gene data show CDR1 as SNHLY and CDR2 as FYNNEI. The CDR3 is 15 residues long. CDR3 bases: TGTGCCAGCAGTGACGTATTTTCCCGGGATGAAAAACTGTTTTTT. Amino acids: CASSDVFSRDEKLFF.

The count of this clone is one. The rearrangement joins TRBV7-9 to TRBJ2-5, with a weak D call TRBD2 (6 bases). Germline CDR1 SEHNR, CDR2 FQNEAQ (reference sequence). This CDR3 is built from 15 residues. The V end lost 2 bases, the J end lost 2 bases, and 12 bases lay between the germline ends. CDR3 loop: CASSLTGGRQETQYF. The CDR3 DNA reads as TGTGCCAGCAGCTTAACCGGGGGTCGACAAGAGACCCAGTACTTC.

This chain links TRBV29-1 with TRBJ1-1; D is possibly TRBD1 (6 bases). The CDR3 covers 13 residues. Germline CDR1 SQVTM, CDR2 ANQGSEA. Trimming removed 6 bases at V and 1 base at J, with 12 bases between. CDR3 amino acids: CSVLRGGNTEAFF. The CDR3 bases are TGCAGCGTGCTCCGAGGGGGGAACACTGAAGCTTTCTTT.

This clone showed up just a few times. The chain links TRBV15 to TRBJ1-2; 10 nucleotides match TRBD1. CDR3 size: 15 residues. J lost 6 bases, V lost 0 bases, and 4 bases had no gene match. Germline assignment: CDR1 LNHNV and CDR2 YYDKDF (reference sequence). In nucleotides, the CDR3 is TGTGCCACCAGCAGAGAAGGGACAGGGGTGGATGGCTACACCTTC. Residues: CATSREGTGVDGYTF.

V usage is TRBV9 and J usage is TRBJ1-5; D call uncertain. The CDR3 extends over 14 amino acids. Trimming removed 0 bases from V and 2 bases from J, with 6 bases in between. Germline-derived CDR1 and CDR2 are SGDLS and YYNGEE. The CDR3 sequence is CASSVAGRNQPQHF. CDR3 DNA: TGTGCCAGCAGCGTAGCAGGCCGCAATCAGCCCCAGCATTTT.

The chain joins TRBV9 to TRBJ1-4; TRBD1 agrees at 9 bases. The germline V gene has CDR1 SGDLS and CDR2 YYNGEE. With V trimmed by 4 bases and J by 5 bases, 6 bases remained unmatched. CDR3 length equals 15 residues. In DNA form, the CDR3 reads TGTGCCAGCAGCACTTCCGGGACAGGGAATGAAAAACTGTTTTTT. It encodes CASSTSGTGNEKLFF.

CDR3 sequence (DNA): TGCGCCAGCAGCCAAGGACTAGCTCCGGACACAGATACGCAGTATTTT. Protein sequence: CASSQGLAPDTDTQYF. This chain links TRBV4-3 with TRBJ2-3; 7 bases align to TRBD2. This CDR3 has 16 amino acids. CDR1 LGHNA and CDR2 YSLEER come from the germline V gene. J lost 2 bases, V lost 1 base, and 6 bases had no gene match.

The J gene is TRBJ1-4, the V gene TRBV5-4; tentative D call: TRBD1 (6 bases). The CDR3 has 16 residues. Germline V gene data show CDR1 as SGHNT and CDR2 as YYREEE (reference sequence). The V gene lost 4 bases and the J gene lost 4 bases, with 17 bases spanning the gap. The CDR3 region has the DNA TGTGCCAGCAGCACCATACAGGGAAAGGGTAATGAAAAACTGTTTTTT. Residues: CASSTIQGKGNEKLFF.

This rearrangement joins TRBV19 to TRBJ2-3; a weak D match, TRBD2 (7 bases). The V end was cut by 6 bases, the J end by 3 bases, with 13 bases between. CDR1 and CDR2 from the germline V gene are LNHDA and SQIVND (reference sequence). The CDR3 is 14 amino acids. The CDR3 nucleotides are TGTGCCAGTAGGAGGGGGGGTAATACAGATACGCAGTATTTT. As protein: CASRRGGNTDTQYF.

The rearrangement joins TRBV19 to TRBJ1-1; possible D gene TRBD1, 5 bases. This CDR3 spans 13 amino acids. V was pared by 0 bases and J by 10 bases, with 12 bases between. CDR1 and CDR2 from the germline V gene are LNHDA and SQIVND (reference sequence). CDR3 coding DNA: TGTGCCAGTAGTATAGAGGAGGGACTACGAGCTTTCTTT. This translates into CASSIEEGLRAFF. Full variable domain (missing parts from reference TRBV19 and TRBJ1-1): DGGITQSPKYLFRKEGQNVTLSCEQNLNHDAMYWYRQDPGQGLRLIYYSQIVNDFQKGDIAEGYSVSREKKESFPLTVTSAQKNPTAFYLCASSIEEGLRAFFGQGTRLTVV.

The CDR3 spells CASSIGSSGAYNEQFF. Written as DNA, the CDR3 is TGTGCCAGTAGTATAGGATCTAGCGGGGCTTACAATGAGCAGTTCTTC. J is TRBJ2-1 and V is TRBV19, with TRBD2 matching over 9 bases. The J segment lost 4 bases and the V segment lost 1 base, leaving 5 bases of the junction unmatched. Germline CDR1 reads LNHDA; CDR2 reads SQIVND (reference sequence). This CDR3 is 16 amino acids long.

The V call is TRBV5-6, the J call TRBJ2-1; D is possibly TRBD1 (6 bases). Germline CDR1 and CDR2: SGHDT and YYEEEE. The CDR3 is made up of 15 amino acids. Trimming cost V 0 bases and J 10 bases, with 17 bases left between them. For the CDR3, the DNA is TGTGCCAGCAGCTTGGTCTTGGGGGCACATGGAGAGCAGTTCTTC. Its translation is CASSLVLGAHGEQFF.

This sequence joins TRBV19 and TRBJ2-3; the match to TRBD2 covers 8 bases. V dropped 2 bases and J dropped 4; count of bases not matched to a gene: 8. Germline CDR1 LNHDA, CDR2 SQIVND (reference sequence). The CDR3 contains 16 residues. In DNA, the CDR3 is TGTGCCAGTAGTATAAGGGGCGGGGGGTCTCCAGATACGCAGTATTTT. Translated: CASSIRGGGSPDTQYF.

This rearrangement joins TRBV27 to TRBJ1-6, with 7 bases matching TRBD1. The CDR3 covers 17 residues. Germline V lookup: CDR1 MNHEY, CDR2 SMNVEV (reference sequence). Germline trimming cut 5 bases from V and 0 bases from J; bases unmatched to any gene: 7. CDR3 nucleotides: TGTGCCAGCAGTCAGACAGGGTCCTTCTCCTATAATTCACCCCTCCACTTT. This translates into CASSQTGSFSYNSPLHF.

CDR3: CSVVGGRLWGEKLFF. CDR3 in DNA: TGCAGCGTTGTGGGGGGAAGGCTTTGGGGGGAAAAACTGTTTTTT. V and J are TRBV29-1 and TRBJ1-4, with D perhaps TRBD1 (5 bases). CDR3 length equals 15 residues. The germline V gene encodes CDR1 SQVTM and CDR2 ANQGSEA. Deletions cut 4 bases from V and 8 bases from J, with 20 bases between.

V and J are TRBV27 and TRBJ2-1, with a weak D call TRBD1 (6 bases). V was clipped by 7 bases and J by 0 bases, with 16 bases between them. The CDR3 sequence is 16 residues long. The germline gives CDR1 MNHEY, CDR2 SMNVEV (reference sequence). CDR3 sequence reads: CASTFDRPNSYNEQFF. In DNA form, the CDR3 reads TGTGCCAGCACCTTTGACAGGCCCAACTCCTACAATGAGCAGTTCTTC.

The chain links TRBV6-5 to TRBJ1-1; D may be TRBD1 (6 bases). The CDR3 has 16 residues. V gave up 0 bases and J gave up 2 bases, with 13 bases separating them. CDR1 is MNHEY, CDR2 SVGAGI, per germline. CDR3: CASSYSNTGINTEAFF. CDR3 DNA: TGTGCCAGCAGTTACTCGAATACAGGGATAAACACTGAAGCTTTCTTT.

The chain combines TRBV7-2 with TRBJ2-1; possibly TRBD2 for D (6 bases). The CDR3 has 15 amino acids. The germline V gene encodes CDR1 SGHTA and CDR2 FQGNSA. The ends were cut back, 8 bases at V and 0 bases at J, with 14 bases in the middle. The CDR3 DNA reads as TGTGCCAGCTGGGTAGGGACTTCCTCCTACAATGAGCAGTTCTTC. Its protein is CASWVGTSSYNEQFF.

The chain is built from TRBV28 and TRBJ2-3; possible D gene TRBD2, 5 bases. Trimming pared 8 bases from V and 1 base from J, leaving 19 bases between. CDR1 is MDHEN, CDR2 SYDVKM, per germline. The CDR3 runs to 16 residues. CDR3 sequence: CASPPRTPEGTDTQYF. The CDR3 coding sequence is TGTGCCAGCCCACCCCGGACTCCCGAGGGCACAGATACGCAGTATTTT.

V is TRBV5-1 and J is TRBJ2-7; D is unresolved. The CDR3 is 11 residues long. CDR1 SGHRS and CDR2 YFSETQ come from the germline V gene. V dropped 4 bases and J dropped 6 bases, with 8 bases sitting between them. CDR3 sequence reads: CASSPDTEQYF. As DNA, the CDR3 is TGCGCCAGCAGCCCTGACACCGAGCAGTACTTC. The full variable domain, rest sourced from reference TRBV5-1 and TRBJ2-7, is KAGVTQTPRYLIKTRGQQVTLSCSPISGHRSVSWYQQTPGQGLQFLFEYFSETQRNKGNFPGRFSGRQFSNSRSEMNVSTLELGDSALYLCASSPDTEQYFGPGTRLTVT.